A selection of T cell receptor beta chains follows, all from one sample in a study of technical replicates of blood from a few donors. Some clones are missing from TCRdb's copy, which holds only in-frame ones; the method was immunoSEQ multiplex PCR. Of some 49,000 clones listed, approximately 90% are singletons. Material for sequencing was PBMCs. Receptors were obtained from a human donor in good health. Some clones in this sample may be carry-over from other donors' samples. Each CDR3 is given with its conserved first and last residue. The D gene is left open where the match is weak. Part of the rows lack a size; the others show once, few, many or a class for expanded clones.

V gene	D gene	clone size	J gene	CDR3 DNA	CDR3 protein
TRBV29-1	TRBD2	.	TRBJ2-1	TGCAGCGTTGATCCAGCGGGAGGCAATGAGCAGTTCTTC	CSVDPAGGNEQFF
TRBV25-1	TRBD1	.	TRBJ1-3	TGTGCCAGCAGTGAAACAGGGGGCTCTGGGAACACCATATATTTT	CASSETGGSGNTIYF
TRBV30	TRBD2	.	TRBJ2-7	TGTGCCTTGTCCGGAGAGCGGGGGACCCTCGGCCAGTACTTC	CALSGERGTLGQYF
TRBV4-1	TRBD1	.	TRBJ1-6	TGCGCCAGCAGCCAACCCCACTGGAGGGGGCCTAGCTCCTATAATTCACCCCTCCACTTT	CASSQPHWRGPSSYNSPLHF
TRBV15	.	few	TRBJ1-1	TGTGCCACCAGCAGAGATCGGGTGGCTCTGAACACTGAAGCTTTCTTT	CATSRDRVALNTEAFF
TRBV6-5	.	.	TRBJ1-2	TGTGCCAGCAGCTTCCTTACGGGGAGGTCGGATGGCTACACCTTC	CASSFLTGRSDGYTF
TRBV7-3	TRBD2	.	TRBJ2-4	TGTGCCAGCAGCACCGGACTAGGTCTAAACATTCAGTACTTC	CASSTGLGLNIQYF
TRBV27	TRBD1	.	TRBJ1-5	TGTGCCAGCAGCCCCGGGACAGGGGGCTTCAATCAGCCCCAGCATTTT	CASSPGTGGFNQPQHF
TRBV29-1	.	once	TRBJ1-2	TGCAGCGTTCTGACGGGTCACTATGGCTACACCTTC	CSVLTGHYGYTF
TRBV7-3	.	.	TRBJ2-1	TGTGCCAGCAGCCTAGGGGGCGGGAACTCCTACAATGAGCAGTTCTTC	CASSLGGGNSYNEQFF
TRBV27	TRBD1	.	TRBJ1-6	TGTGCCAGCAGCCCCCTCGGGACAGTGGGCAATTCACCCCTCCACTTT	CASSPLGTVGNSPLHF
TRBV6-6	TRBD1	.	TRBJ1-4	TGTGCCAGCAGGGACCCGACAGGGATGAGTGAAAAACTGTTTTTT	CASRDPTGMSEKLFF
TRBV1	.	.	TRBJ2-1	TGCACCAGCAGCAACGGGGGGTACAATGAGCAGTTCTTC	CTSSNGGYNEQFF
TRBV5-1	TRBD2	.	TRBJ2-3	TGCGCCAGCAGCTCCACACTAGCGGGGGGGCCATGGGATACGCAGTATTTT	CASSSTLAGGPWDTQYF
TRBV29-1	TRBD1	.	TRBJ1-1	TGCAGCGTTGAAGACGGGACAGGGCCCCTGAACACTGAAGCTTTCTTT	CSVEDGTGPLNTEAFF
TRBV25-1	TRBD1	.	TRBJ1-1	TGTGCCAGCAGTGGAGAACAGGGGATTCGGGGGAAGAACACTGAAGCTTTCTTT	CASSGEQGIRGKNTEAFF
TRBV7-2	TRBD1	.	TRBJ1-5	TGTGCCAGCAGCTTAGCGACAGGGGCCGCTAATCAGCCCCAGCATTTT	CASSLATGAANQPQHF
TRBV11-2	TRBD1	.	TRBJ1-3	TGTGCCAGCAGCTTAGACGGGAGGGGGCACCTCTCTGGAAACACCATATATTTT	CASSLDGRGHLSGNTIYF
TRBV12-5	.	.	TRBJ1-2	TGTGCTAGTGGTTTGAGCCGACCAGGGGCTAACTATGGCTACACCTTC	CASGLSRPGANYGYTF
TRBV4-3	.	.	TRBJ2-1	TGCGCCAGCAGCCAAGAGAAGGGGCTAACACTCGATGAGCAGTTCTTC	CASSQEKGLTLDEQFF
TRBV4-3	.	.	TRBJ2-2	TGCGCCAGCAGCCAACCAGGACAGTTCAAGACCGGGGAGCTGTTTTTT	CASSQPGQFKTGELFF
TRBV10-3	TRBD1	.	TRBJ2-7	TGTGCCGTACAGGGGAATTGGTACGAGCAGTACTTC	CAVQGNWYEQYF
TRBV6-1	.	.	TRBJ1-2	TGTGCCAGCAGTGAGCCGGGGGATGGCTACACCTTC	CASSEPGDGYTF
TRBV6-5	.	once	TRBJ2-3	TGTGCCAGCAGTGCCCAGTGGGCTAGCACAGATACGCAGTATTTT	CASSAQWASTDTQYF
TRBV7-9	.	.	TRBJ2-7	TGTGCCAGCAACGGAGTCTCCTACGAGCAGTACTTC	CASNGVSYEQYF
TRBV7-6	TRBD1	.	TRBJ2-6	TGTGCCAGCAGCCGACAGGGTTCTATGGGGGCCAACGTCCTGACTTTC	CASSRQGSMGANVLTF
TRBV2	TRBD2	.	TRBJ2-1	TGTGCCAGCAGTGGGGTAAGCGGGATTTACAATGAGCAGTTCTTC	CASSGVSGIYNEQFF
TRBV4-2	TRBD1	.	TRBJ1-2	TGTGCCAGCAGCCAGCCAGACAGGGTTCTTTATGGCTACACCTTC	CASSQPDRVLYGYTF
TRBV30	.	.	TRBJ2-7	TGTGCCTGGGCTAGCTCCTACGAGCAGTACTTC	CAWASSYEQYF
TRBV5-1	.	.	TRBJ1-6	TGCGCCAGCAGCACGGAGGACAGCTTACGAAGCTCCTATAATTCACCCCTCCACTTT	CASSTEDSLRSSYNSPLHF
TRBV19	.	few	TRBJ1-2	TGTGCCAGTAGTGGAGTCGGTGGCTACACCTTC	CASSGVGGYTF
TRBV9	.	.	TRBJ2-7	TGTGCCAGCAGCGTAGAGGCGAGCGGGCTTTGGGGCGAGCAGTACTTC	CASSVEASGLWGEQYF
TRBV7-6	.	.	TRBJ2-7	TGTGCCAGCAGCCCGGCAGGATCCCACTACGAGCAGTACTTC	CASSPAGSHYEQYF
TRBV12-5	TRBD2	.	TRBJ2-3	TGTGCTAGTGGTTTGAGCGGGGGGTCCCGTCGATTTAGCACAGATACGCAGTATTTT	CASGLSGGSRRFSTDTQYF
TRBV5-1	TRBD2	.	TRBJ2-7	TGCGCCAGCAGCCCCCTGACTAGCGGCAATCCTTACGAGCAGTACTTC	CASSPLTSGNPYEQYF
TRBV5-6	TRBD1	.	TRBJ2-7	TGTGCCAGCAGCATAAGGGACAGGGTAATCGTCGAGCAGTACTTC	CASSIRDRVIVEQYF
TRBV5-1	TRBD2	.	TRBJ2-2	TGCGCCAGCAGCTCAGGGACTAGCGTCGGGACCGGGGAGCTGTTTTTT	CASSSGTSVGTGELFF